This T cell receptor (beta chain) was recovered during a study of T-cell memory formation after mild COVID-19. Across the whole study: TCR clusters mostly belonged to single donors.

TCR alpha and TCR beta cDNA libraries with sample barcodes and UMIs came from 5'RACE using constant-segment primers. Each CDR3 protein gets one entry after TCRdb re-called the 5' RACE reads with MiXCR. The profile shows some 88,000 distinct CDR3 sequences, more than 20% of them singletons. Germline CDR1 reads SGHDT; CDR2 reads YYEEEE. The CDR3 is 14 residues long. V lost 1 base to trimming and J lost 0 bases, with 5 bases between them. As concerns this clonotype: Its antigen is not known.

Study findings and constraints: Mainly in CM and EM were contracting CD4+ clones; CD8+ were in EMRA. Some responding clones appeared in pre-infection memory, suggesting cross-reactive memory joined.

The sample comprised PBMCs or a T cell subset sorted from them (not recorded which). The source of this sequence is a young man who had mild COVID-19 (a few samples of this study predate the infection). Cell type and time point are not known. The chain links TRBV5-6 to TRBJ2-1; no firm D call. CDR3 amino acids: CASSLYNSYNEQFF. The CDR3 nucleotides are TGTGCCAGCAGCTTGTACAACTCCTACAATGAGCAGTTCTTC. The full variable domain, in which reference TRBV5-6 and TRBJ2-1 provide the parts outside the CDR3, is DAGVTQSPTHLIKTRGQQVTLRCSPKSGHDTVSWYQQALGQGPQFIFQYYEEEERQRGNFPDRFSGHQFPNYSSELNVNALLLGDSALYLCASSLYNSYNEQFFGPGTRLTVL.